This T cell receptor (beta chain) was recorded in a study of T cells after yellow fever vaccination. In the case of this clonotype: Antigen: not known.

V gave up 2 bases and J gave up 10 bases, with 14 bases separating them. The CDR3 sequence is 14 residues long. In germline, CDR1 is KGHDR, CDR2 SFDVKD. Study-level results: Detected again after the booster were most primary-vaccination clones, at roughly 95% CD4 and nearly 90% CD8. The study noted that FACS-sorted repertoires could contain abundant clonotypes contaminating from the bulk population.

TCRdb analysed the 5' RACE reads with MiXCR anew, one entry per CDR3 protein. Among 620,000 or so distinct CDR3 sequences, around a sixth were seen once, and the ten largest hold approximately 15%. Sequences were derived from PBMCs, sampled 4 to 6 days after the first yellow fever vaccination. The rearrangement links TRBV24-1 to TRBJ2-1; no firm D call. This TCR was sampled from a man aged 18 to 35 who received the YFV17D yellow fever vaccine. The DNA for the CDR3 is TGTGCCACCAGTGATTCGCCGGGCGCAGGAGAGCAGTTCTTC. This encodes CATSDSPGAGEQFF.